This TCR beta chain was sequenced during a study of naive and memory T cell subsets. Study-wide results and caveats: TCR transcript changes with activation or differentiation may affect this RNA method.

Ligated cDNA underwent four rounds of PCR with nested alpha and beta constant region primers and SP2. TCRdb reanalysed the 5' RACE reads using MiXCR and keeps one entry per CDR3 protein. This table holds over 50,000 distinct CDR3 sequences, about 7.1% found once. V gave up 4 bases and J gave up 0 bases; unmatched junction bases: 5. This CDR3 comprises 15 residues. From germline, CDR1 is SGDLS and CDR2 YYNGEE. This clonotype was recorded at least ten times. What it recognizes is unknown. The library had UMIs added by 3' ligation of an oligonucleotide to TCR cDNA. RNA was extracted from roughly 2.5 ml of whole blood of healthy adults. Cells were not sorted; total RNA input targeted roughly 1 to 1,100 ng.

The chain uses TRBV9 and TRBJ1-1, with 8 bases lining up with TRBD1. This receptor was taken from a female donor in good health. The CDR3 region is CASSPKTGVNTEAFF. In nucleotides, the CDR3 is TGTGCCAGCAGCCCCAAGACAGGGGTGAACACTGAAGCTTTCTTT.